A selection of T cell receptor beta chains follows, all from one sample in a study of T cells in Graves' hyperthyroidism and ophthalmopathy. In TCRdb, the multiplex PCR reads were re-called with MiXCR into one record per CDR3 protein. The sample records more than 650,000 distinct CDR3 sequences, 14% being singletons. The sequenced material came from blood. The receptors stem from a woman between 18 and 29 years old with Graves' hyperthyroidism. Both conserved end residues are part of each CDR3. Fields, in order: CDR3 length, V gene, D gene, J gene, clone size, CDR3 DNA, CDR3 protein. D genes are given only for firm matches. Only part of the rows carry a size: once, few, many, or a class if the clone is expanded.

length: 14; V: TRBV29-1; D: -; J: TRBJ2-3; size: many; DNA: TGCAGCGTTGAAGACTTCAGCGGCGTGAGTACGCAGTATTTT; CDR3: CSVEDFSGVSTQYF
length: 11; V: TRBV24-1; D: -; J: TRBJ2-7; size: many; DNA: TGTGCCACCAGTGATTTGGACGAGCAGTACTTC; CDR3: CATSDLDEQYF
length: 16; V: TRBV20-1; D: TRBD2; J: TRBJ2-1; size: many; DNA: TGCAGTGCTAGACCACGACTAGCTTCGTACATGATTGGGCAGTTCTTC; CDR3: CSARPRLASYMIGQFF
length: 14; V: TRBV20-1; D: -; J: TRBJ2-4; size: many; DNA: TGCAGTGCTAGAGAAGCGGGAGCCAAAAACATTCAGTACTTC; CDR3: CSAREAGAKNIQYF
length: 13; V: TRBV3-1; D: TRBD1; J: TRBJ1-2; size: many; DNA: TGTGCCAGCAGCCACGGGACAGGAGTGGGCTACACCTTC; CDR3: CASSHGTGVGYTF
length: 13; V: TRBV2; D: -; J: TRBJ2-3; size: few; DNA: TGTGCCAGCAGTTCCGGGTTATCAGATACGCAGTATTTT; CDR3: CASSSGLSDTQYF
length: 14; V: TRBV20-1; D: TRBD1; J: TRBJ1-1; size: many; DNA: TGCAGTGCTAGGGGACAGGGTCGGAGCACTGAAGCTTTCTTT; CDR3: CSARGQGRSTEAFF
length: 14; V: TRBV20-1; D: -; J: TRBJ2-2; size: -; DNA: TGCAGTGCCATCCGGGACACGAACACCGGGGAGCTGTTTTTT; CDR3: CSAIRDTNTGELFF
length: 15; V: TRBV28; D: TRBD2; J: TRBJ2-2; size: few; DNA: TGTGCCAGCACCCGGCTAGCGGGGAACACCGGGGAGCTGTTTTTT; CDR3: CASTRLAGNTGELFF
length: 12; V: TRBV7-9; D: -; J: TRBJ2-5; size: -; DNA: TGTGCCAGCAGCTTAAGGGACCTCAGACAGTACTTC; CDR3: CASSLRDLRQYF
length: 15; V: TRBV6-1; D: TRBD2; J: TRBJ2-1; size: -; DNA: TGTGCCAGCAGACTAGCGGTCAACTCCTACAATGAGCAGTTCTTC; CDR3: CASRLAVNSYNEQFF
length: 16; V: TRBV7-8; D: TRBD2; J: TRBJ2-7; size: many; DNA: TGTGCCAGCAGCCCGCGACTAGCGGGGAGATCCTACGAGCAGTACTTC; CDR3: CASSPRLAGRSYEQYF
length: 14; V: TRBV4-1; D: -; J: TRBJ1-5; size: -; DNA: TGCGCCAGCAGCCAAGCAGATAGCAATCAGCCCCAGCATTTT; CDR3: CASSQADSNQPQHF
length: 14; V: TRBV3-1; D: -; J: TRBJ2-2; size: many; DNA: TGTGCCAGCAGCCCCGATCCGGCAACGAGGGAGCTGTTTTTT; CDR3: CASSPDPATRELFF
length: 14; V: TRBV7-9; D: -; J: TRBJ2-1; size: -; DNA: TGTGCCAGCAGCCGTAACCGGGACTCCAATGAGCAGTTCTTC; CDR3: CASSRNRDSNEQFF
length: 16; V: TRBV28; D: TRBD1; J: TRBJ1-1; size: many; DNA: TGTGCCAGCAGTTTATGGAAAGAGACAGGGGACACTGAAGCTTTCTTT; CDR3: CASSLWKETGDTEAFF
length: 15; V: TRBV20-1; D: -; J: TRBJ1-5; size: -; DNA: TGCAGTGCTAGATGGGGGGGAGAGGGCAATCAGCCCCAGCATTTT; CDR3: CSARWGGEGNQPQHF
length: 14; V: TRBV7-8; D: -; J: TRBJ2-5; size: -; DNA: TGTGCCAGCAGCAAGCGAGAGGGGAGCGAGACCCAGTACTTC; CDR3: CASSKREGSETQYF
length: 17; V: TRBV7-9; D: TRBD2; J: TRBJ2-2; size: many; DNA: TGTGCCAGCAGCTTTCCGGTAGCGGGAGAGAACACCGGGGAGCTGTTTTTT; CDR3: CASSFPVAGENTGELFF
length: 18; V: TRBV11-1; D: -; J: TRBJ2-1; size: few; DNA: TGTGCCAGCAGCTTAGCGGGGGCCCTGCTAGCGGAGTACAATGAGCAGTTCTTC; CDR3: CASSLAGALLAEYNEQFF
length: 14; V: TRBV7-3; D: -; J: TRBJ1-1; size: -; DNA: TGTGCCAGCAGCTTATCGACCGGGGACACTGAAGCTTTCTTT; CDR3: CASSLSTGDTEAFF
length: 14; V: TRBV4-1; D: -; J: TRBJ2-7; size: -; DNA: TGCACCAGCAGCCCTGGGGGGGCTCTGTACGAGCAGTACTTC; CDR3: CTSSPGGALYEQYF
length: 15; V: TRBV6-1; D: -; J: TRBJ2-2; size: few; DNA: TGTGCCAGCAGTTATGGGGGGCAGTTAACCGGGGAGCTGTTTTTT; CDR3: CASSYGGQLTGELFF
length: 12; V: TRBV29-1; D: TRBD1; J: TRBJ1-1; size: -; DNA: TGCAGCGCCGAGACAGGGGTCACTGAAGCTTTCTTT; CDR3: CSAETGVTEAFF
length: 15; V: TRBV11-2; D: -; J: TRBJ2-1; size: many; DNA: TGTGCCAGCAGCTTAGACGGGACGGTATACAATGAGCAGTTCTTC; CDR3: CASSLDGTVYNEQFF
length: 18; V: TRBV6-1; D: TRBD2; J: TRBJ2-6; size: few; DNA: TGTGCCAGCAGCCCACGACTAGCGGAAAGCTCTGGGGCCAACGTCCTGACTTTC; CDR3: CASSPRLAESSGANVLTF
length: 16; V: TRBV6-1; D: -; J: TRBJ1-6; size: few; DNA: TGTGCCAGCAAGGAAATCCGGGACAATTATAATTCACCCCTCCACTTT; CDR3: CASKEIRDNYNSPLHF
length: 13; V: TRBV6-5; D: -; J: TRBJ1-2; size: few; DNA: TGTGCCAGCAGTTCAAGGGAAAGCTATGGCTACACCTTC; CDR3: CASSSRESYGYTF
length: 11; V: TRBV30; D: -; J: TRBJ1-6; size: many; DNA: TGTGCCTGGAGTGTGGGGAGGACCCTCCACTTT; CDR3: CAWSVGRTLHF
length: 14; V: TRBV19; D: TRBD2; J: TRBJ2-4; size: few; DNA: TGTGCCGTCTCGCGGGAGGGCCGGGCGAACATTCAGTACTTC; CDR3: CAVSREGRANIQYF
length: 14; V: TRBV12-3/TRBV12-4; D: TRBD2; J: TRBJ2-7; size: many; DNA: TGTGCCAGCAGACCATCAGCGGGAGGCTACGAGCAGTACTTC; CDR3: CASRPSAGGYEQYF
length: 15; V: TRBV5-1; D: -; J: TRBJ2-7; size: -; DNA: TGCGCCAGCAGCCCAGCGGTGGGGGTTTCCTACGAGCAGTACTTC; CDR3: CASSPAVGVSYEQYF
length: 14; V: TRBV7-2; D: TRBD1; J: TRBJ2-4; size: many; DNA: TGTGCCAGCAGCCCGGGACAGGGTAGCGACATTCAGTACTTC; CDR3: CASSPGQGSDIQYF
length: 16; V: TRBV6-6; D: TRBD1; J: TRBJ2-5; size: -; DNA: TGTGCCAGCAGTTACTTTGACAGGGGGGGAGAAGAGACCCAGTACTTC; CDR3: CASSYFDRGGEETQYF
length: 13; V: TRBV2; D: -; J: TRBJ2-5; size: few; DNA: TGTGCCAGCAGTGTGGGACGATCAGAGACCCAGTACTTC; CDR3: CASSVGRSETQYF
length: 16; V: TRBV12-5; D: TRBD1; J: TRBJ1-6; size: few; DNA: TGTGCTAGTGGTAGTCCCCCGACAGGGCGACCTTCACCCCTCCACTTT; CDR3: CASGSPPTGRPSPLHF
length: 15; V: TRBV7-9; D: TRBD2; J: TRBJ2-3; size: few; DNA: TGTGCCAGCAGCCGTAGCGGGAGGGGATCAGATACGCAGTATTTT; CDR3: CASSRSGRGSDTQYF
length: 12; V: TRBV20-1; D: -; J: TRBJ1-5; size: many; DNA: TGCAGTGCTAGAGAAGGGTTTCAGCCCCAGCATTTT; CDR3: CSAREGFQPQHF
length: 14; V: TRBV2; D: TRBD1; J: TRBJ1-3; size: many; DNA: TGTGCCAGCAGAGGGGACAGCTCTGGAAACACCATATATTTT; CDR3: CASRGDSSGNTIYF
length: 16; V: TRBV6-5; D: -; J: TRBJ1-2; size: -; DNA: TGTGCCAGCAGTTACTCGGGCCTCATCGGCGGCTATGGCTACACCTTC; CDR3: CASSYSGLIGGYGYTF